These T cell receptor beta chains were read from a single sample in a study of vaccination effects on CD4 cells after COVID-19. These receptors are not linked to any known antigen. Method: immunoSEQ multiplex PCR; TCRdb's copy keeps in-frame clones and lacks some. The repertoire holds tens of thousands of clones, with 74% as singletons. The sample consisted of CD4+ T cells from PBMCs cultured without peptide, taken after COVID-19 vaccination. The source of these receptors is a human donor who received a COVID-19 vaccine. CDR3s include the opening cysteine and the closing phenylalanine or tryptophan. The D gene is left open where the match is weak. Expanded clones are given a class, and other clones once, few, many or no size at all.

V gene	clone size	J gene	D gene	CDR3 protein	CDR3 DNA
TRBV27	once	TRBJ1-1	-	CASRKGGETEAFF	TGTGCCAGCAGAAAGGGAGGGGAGACTGAAGCTTTCTTT
TRBV6-5	-	TRBJ1-3	TRBD1	CAARGQGLLGNTIYF	TGTGCCGCGAGGGGACAGGGACTTCTTGGAAACACCATATATTTT
TRBV7-9	-	TRBJ1-5	-	CASSYSWTATGGNQPQHF	TGTGCCAGCAGCTACTCATGGACCGCAACCGGGGGCAATCAGCCCCAGCATTTT
TRBV9	few	TRBJ2-2	TRBD1	CASSTHRDRGTGELFF	TGTGCCAGCAGCACCCACCGGGACAGGGGAACCGGGGAGCTGTTTTTT
TRBV24-1	few	TRBJ1-5	-	CATSLQGSNQPQHF	TGTGCCACCAGTCTTCAGGGAAGCAATCAGCCCCAGCATTTT
TRBV12-3/TRBV12-4	-	TRBJ1-5	TRBD1	CASRTGTWQPQHF	TGTGCCAGCAGGACAGGGACGTGGCAGCCCCAGCATTTT
TRBV7-3	-	TRBJ2-3	TRBD1	CASSSGAGTGEDTQYF	TGTGCCAGCAGCTCGGGAGCCGGGACAGGGGAGGATACGCAGTATTTT
TRBV5-4	few	TRBJ1-2	-	CASSFPGDNYGYTF	TGTGCCAGCAGCTTCCCAGGGGATAACTATGGCTACACCTTC
TRBV28	few	TRBJ1-2	TRBD1	CASSAGGQYGYTF	TGTGCCAGCAGTGCAGGGGGCCAGTATGGCTACACCTTC
TRBV12-3/TRBV12-4	-	TRBJ1-2	-	CAIRKGSDYGYTF	TGTGCCATACGTAAAGGGTCCGACTATGGCTACACCTTC
TRBV19	few	TRBJ1-5	-	CASSIDRARGGLSNQPQHF	TGTGCCAGTAGTATAGATCGTGCAAGGGGAGGGTTGAGCAATCAGCCCCAGCATTTT
TRBV4-1	-	TRBJ1-5	-	CASSHGFPDRRNQPQHF	TGCGCCAGCAGCCACGGTTTCCCGGACAGACGGAATCAGCCCCAGCATTTT
TRBV11-3	once	TRBJ1-2	-	CARGTPSYGYTF	TGTGCCAGAGGGACTCCGAGCTATGGCTACACCTTC
TRBV3-1/TRBV3-2	few	TRBJ1-5	-	CASSEGQPQHF	TGTGCCAGTTCGGAGGGCCAGCCCCAGCATTTT
TRBV7-3	-	TRBJ2-5	TRBD2	CASSPAGGGQETQYF	TGTGCCAGCAGTCCAGCGGGCGGGGGGCAAGAGACCCAGTACTTC
TRBV7-8	few	TRBJ1-3	-	CASSLISWGDTIYF	TGTGCCAGCAGCTTAATCTCCTGGGGGGACACCATATATTTT
TRBV3-1/TRBV3-2	-	TRBJ1-1	-	CASSRGTEAFF	TGTGCCAGCAGCCGGGGGACTGAAGCTTTCTTT
TRBV6-5	-	TRBJ1-2	-	CASSSEGGAEGYTF	TGTGCCAGCAGTTCCGAGGGAGGGGCGGAGGGCTACACCTTC
TRBV6-5	few	TRBJ1-1	-	CAISTGRGTEAFF	TGTGCCATATCGACAGGCCGGGGAACTGAAGCTTTCTTT
TRBV5-1	-	TRBJ2-3	TRBD2	CASSSELAGGITDTQYF	TGCGCCAGCAGCTCCGAACTAGCGGGGGGGATCACAGATACGCAGTATTTT
TRBV5-1	-	TRBJ1-5	TRBD1	CASSPGQLNQPQHF	TGCGCCAGCAGCCCGGGACAGCTCAATCAGCCCCAGCATTTT
TRBV19	-	TRBJ2-5	-	CASSPRLVPETQYF	TGTGCCAGTAGTCCACGACTAGTCCCGGAGACCCAGTACTTC
TRBV12-3/TRBV12-4	-	TRBJ1-1	-	CASNTLGVEAFF	TGTGCCAGCAACACCCTCGGGGTCGAAGCTTTCTTT
TRBV29-1	-	TRBJ1-3	-	CSAEASSGNTIYF	TGCAGCGCCGAGGCCAGCTCTGGAAACACCATATATTTT
TRBV19	-	TRBJ1-3	-	CASSTVSSGNTIYF	TGTGCCAGTAGTACTGTTAGCTCTGGAAACACCATATATTTT
TRBV4-1	-	TRBJ2-3	-	CASSQDRFQTSTDTQYF	TGCGCCAGCAGCCAAGATCGGTTCCAGACTAGCACAGATACGCAGTATTTT
TRBV2	-	TRBJ2-2	-	CASAFSTGELFF	TGTGCCAGCGCCTTTAGCACCGGGGAGCTGTTTTTT
TRBV5-1	once	TRBJ2-5	-	CASSTTPPPPQETQYF	TGCGCCAGCAGCACAACCCCACCGCCGCCTCAAGAGACCCAGTACTTC
TRBV18	-	TRBJ2-5	-	CASSPPAGGRTQYF	TGTGCCAGCTCACCACCGGCAGGCGGCCGGACCCAGTACTTC
TRBV5-1	once	TRBJ1-4	-	CASSLSAGKEKLFF	TGCGCCAGCAGCTTATCGGCAGGGAAGGAAAAACTGTTTTTT
TRBV5-8	few	TRBJ1-5	-	CASSPGGGYSNQPQHF	TGTGCCAGCAGCCCCGGAGGCGGTTATAGCAATCAGCCCCAGCATTTT
TRBV27	-	TRBJ2-5	TRBD1	CASRDRGRETQYF	TGTGCCAGCAGGGACAGGGGAAGGGAGACCCAGTACTTC
TRBV5-1	-	TRBJ2-3	TRBD1	CASSSYRTGSTDTQYF	TGCGCCAGCAGCTCCTACAGGACAGGGAGCACAGATACGCAGTATTTT
TRBV10-3	once	TRBJ2-2	TRBD2	CAIGSGLAANTGELFF	TGTGCCATCGGGAGCGGACTAGCGGCGAACACCGGGGAGCTGTTTTTT
TRBV18	-	TRBJ1-5	-	CASSPAGDNQPQHF	TGTGCCAGCTCACCAGCAGGGGACAATCAGCCCCAGCATTTT
TRBV2	few	TRBJ1-1	TRBD1	CASTRKEDRGLTEAFF	TGTGCCAGCACCCGGAAGGAGGACAGGGGGCTTACTGAAGCTTTCTTT
TRBV19	-	TRBJ1-5	-	CASSIGRVENSNQPQHF	TGTGCCAGTAGTATTGGGAGGGTTGAGAATAGCAATCAGCCCCAGCATTTT
TRBV5-4	-	TRBJ2-2	TRBD1	CASSLRDRPSTGELFF	TGTGCCAGCAGCCTCCGGGACAGACCCAGTACCGGGGAGCTGTTTTTT
TRBV5-1	-	TRBJ2-3	-	CASSLLQGGDTQYF	TGCGCCAGCAGCTTGCTGCAGGGCGGAGATACGCAGTATTTT
TRBV5-8	-	TRBJ2-3	-	CASPAMGPATDTQYF	TGTGCCAGCCCCGCTATGGGGCCCGCCACAGATACGCAGTATTTT
TRBV19	-	TRBJ2-5	-	CASSSGGGTETQYF	TGTGCCAGTAGTAGTGGCGGAGGGACAGAGACCCAGTACTTC
TRBV2	few	TRBJ1-5	-	CASSNNQPQHF	TGTGCCAGCAGTAATAATCAGCCCCAGCATTTT
TRBV19	-	TRBJ1-1	TRBD1	CASRGGTGKNTEAFF	TGTGCAAGTAGAGGGGGGACAGGGAAGAACACTGAAGCTTTCTTT
TRBV2	-	TRBJ2-5	TRBD2	CASSAGGGRETQYF	TGTGCCAGCAGTGCTGGCGGGGGTCGAGAGACCCAGTACTTC
TRBV7-3	-	TRBJ1-4	-	CASSRGAGEKLFF	TGTGCCAGCAGTAGGGGGGCGGGTGAAAAACTGTTTTTT
TRBV10-3	few	TRBJ2-5	-	CAISESQDQETQYF	TGTGCCATCAGTGAGTCCCAGGACCAAGAGACCCAGTACTTC
TRBV7-2	-	TRBJ1-6	TRBD1	CASIDPGTVSPLHF	TGTGCCAGCATCGACCCCGGGACAGTTTCACCCCTCCACTTT
TRBV18	many	TRBJ2-5	-	CASSPPTSQRETQYF	TGTGCCAGCTCACCGCCGACATCCCAGCGGGAGACCCAGTACTTC
TRBV24-1	-	TRBJ2-2	-	CATSARGNTGELFF	TGTGCCACCAGTGCAAGGGGAAACACCGGGGAGCTGTTTTTT
TRBV2	-	TRBJ2-5	TRBD1	CASGGQSQVTQYF	TGTGCCAGCGGGGGACAGTCCCAAGTGACCCAGTACTTC
TRBV9	-	TRBJ2-3	-	CASSVLWGSDTQYF	TGTGCCAGCAGCGTTTTATGGGGTTCAGATACGCAGTATTTT
TRBV6-2/TRBV6-3	-	TRBJ2-4	-	CASSVPGTKKNIQYF	TGTGCCAGCAGTGTGCCGGGGACAAAGAAAAACATTCAGTACTTC
TRBV5-1	once	TRBJ2-4	TRBD2	CASSLAPGGGNIQYF	TGCGCCAGCAGCTTGGCCCCGGGAGGCGGAAACATTCAGTACTTC
TRBV6-1	once	TRBJ2-1	-	CASSDDRRRFF	TGTGCCAGCAGTGACGACAGGCGCCGCTTCTTC
TRBV6-2/TRBV6-3	-	TRBJ1-2	-	CASSYQGPVNYGYTF	TGTGCCAGCAGTTACCAGGGTCCGGTGAACTATGGCTACACCTTC
TRBV7-2	-	TRBJ1-5	TRBD1	CASSSSGTVRNQPQHF	TGTGCCAGCAGCTCCTCCGGGACAGTACGGAATCAGCCCCAGCATTTT